This T cell receptor beta chain appears in the sequencing data of a study of control samples from healthy donors and cancer patients (dated by TCRdb to the early 2020s). Concerning this clone: Its antigen specificity is not known. Per-base quality was not reported, and no clone a single base away is much larger than it.

Library preparation employed the immunoSEQ multiplex PCR assay. TCRdb re-hosts the immuneACCESS table, in-frame sequences only. Its copies lack some clones; in the studies checked, an unresolved V gene accounts for under half of them, and the cause for the rest is not known. Here the sample has roughly 130,000 clones; around nine tenths occur a single time. The ten largest clones add up to 2% to 2.5% of the sample. Its CDR3 holds 11 amino acids, cysteine through phenylalanine. The retained sequence is limited to the CDR3, 33 bases, with the frame set at the first base. V is shortened by 0 bases, J by 9 bases, and the region joining them spans 6 bases. According to the germline V gene, CDR1 reads SQVTM and CDR2 reads ANQGSEA.

This clonotype originated in a man between 18 and 29 years old in good health. Sample: blood. The V and J segments used are TRBV29-1 and TRBJ2-1, with the identity of the D gene unclear. The sequence in DNA is TGCAGCGTTGAAGATCGAAGTGAGCAGTTCTTC. Its translation reads: CSVEDRSEQFF.